Below are 22 T cell receptor beta chains sequenced from a single sample in a study of cytomegalovirus exposure and HLA in healthy donors (dated by TCRdb to the late 2010s). The library relied on the immunoSEQ multiplex PCR assay. For the multiplex PCR, a mixture combining 60 forward primers for TCR Vbeta segments and 13 reverse primers for TCR Jbeta segments was used. Imported from immuneACCESS, the table was reduced by TCRdb to in-frame sequences with V and J called. These copies leave out some clones; in studies compared against another copy, an unresolved V gene accounts for under half, and the cause of the remainder is not known. The table kept for this sample lists around 52,000 clones. The ten largest clones take up roughly 9.6% of the sample. The sequenced sample consisted of PBMCs. The origin of the receptors is a woman aged 45-65 years in good health and CMV-seropositive.

The chain couples TRBV5-1 to TRBJ2-5, with D possibly TRBD1 on 6 matching bases. The end of the DNA aligns better with TRBJ2-7, so the J call may be wrong. Germline V gene data show CDR1 as SGHRS and CDR2 as YFSETQ. This CDR3 has 14 residues. The CDR3 loop is CASSLVSGDYEQYF. DNA for the CDR3: TGCGCCAGCAGCTTGGTGTCAGGGGACTACGAGCAGTACTTC.

This rearrangement joins TRBV5-1 to TRBJ2-7, with 11 nucleotides matching TRBD2. This CDR3 contains 14 residues. Germline assignment: CDR1 SGHRS and CDR2 YFSETQ. Unmatched junction bases numbered 6, after V lost 6 bases and J lost 4 bases. The CDR3 sequence: CASMGLAEKYEQYF. The CDR3 region has the DNA TGCGCCAGCATGGGACTAGCGGAAAAGTACGAGCAGTACTTC.

Here the CDR3 reads CASSLSGAGGWTQYF. In DNA, the CDR3 is TGTGCCAGCAGCTTAAGTGGGGCGGGGGGATGGACCCAGTACTTC. The chain combines TRBV13 with TRBJ2-5, with 8 positions matching TRBD2. V was clipped by 2 bases and J by 7 bases; unmatched bases: 9. The CDR3 contains 15 residues. CDR1 and CDR2 from the germline V gene are PRHDT and FYEKMQ (reference sequence).

On this clone: The same CDR3 arises from other DNA sequences in this sample as well. The rearrangement links TRBV28 to TRBJ2-3; no clear D gene. The CDR3 is 14 residues long. CDR1 and CDR2 from the germline V gene are MDHEN and SYDVKM. V was clipped by 10 bases and J by 3 bases, with 17 bases between them. The DNA of the CDR3 is TGTGCCACCCGTCTAGGTAGCACTACAGATACGCAGTATTTT. Its translation is CATRLGSTTDTQYF.

V usage is TRBV18 and J usage is TRBJ2-6; no clear D. The CDR3 sequence is 16 residues long. Trimming pared 1 base from V and 0 bases from J, leaving 7 bases between. Germline V lookup: CDR1 KGHSH, CDR2 LQKENI. The CDR3 here is CASSPQAYSGANVLTF. The CDR3 DNA reads as TGTGCCAGCTCACCACAAGCCTACTCTGGGGCCAACGTCCTGACTTTC.

The rearrangement joins TRBV28 to TRBJ1-4; no clear D gene. With 6 bases removed from V and 0 bases from J, the gap between germline ends came to 5 bases. Germline lookup yields CDR1 MDHEN and CDR2 SYDVKM. The CDR3 is made up of 13 amino acids. The CDR3 sequence: CASSLTTNEKLFF. The CDR3 coding sequence is TGTGCCAGCAGCCTTACAACTAATGAAAAACTGTTTTTT.

The chain couples TRBV5-1 to TRBJ2-1, with 14 positions matching TRBD2. The germline V gene has CDR1 SGHRS and CDR2 YFSETQ. The CDR3 consists of 16 residues. V dropped 7 bases and J dropped 0; count of bases not matched to a gene: 3. CDR3 region: CASGTSGGLSYNEQFF. DNA for the CDR3: TGCGCCAGCGGGACTAGCGGGGGCCTCTCCTACAATGAGCAGTTCTTC. Using reference TRBV5-1 and TRBJ2-1 for the parts outside the CDR3, the full variable domain is KAGVTQTPRYLIKTRGQQVTLSCSPISGHRSVSWYQQTPGQGLQFLFEYFSETQRNKGNFPGRFSGRQFSNSRSEMNVSTLELGDSALYLCASGTSGGLSYNEQFFGPGTRLTVL.

In nucleotides, the CDR3 is TGTGCCAGCACAGGGTATGTCGAGACCCAGTACTTC. Encoded protein: CASTGYVETQYF. The rearrangement joins TRBV2 to TRBJ2-5; tentative D call: TRBD1 (5 bases). V shed 7 bases and J shed 5 bases, with 11 bases lying between them. CDR1 is SNHLY, CDR2 FYNNEI, per germline. This CDR3 has 12 residues.

The chain uses TRBV5-5 and TRBJ1-5, with 8 bases matching TRBD1. The CDR3 runs to 16 residues. In germline, CDR1 is SGHKS, CDR2 YYEKEE (reference sequence). Trimming at V came to 3 bases and at J to 2 bases, leaving 7 bases not matched to a gene. CDR3 region: CASSSSGGGGNQPQHF. For the CDR3, the DNA is TGTGCCAGCAGCTCTTCAGGGGGCGGGGGCAATCAGCCCCAGCATTTT.

The CDR3 loop reads CASGNRANSPLHF. CDR3 DNA: TGTGCCAGCGGGAACAGGGCCAATTCACCCCTCCACTTT. The gene calls are TRBV6-1 and TRBJ1-6, with D perhaps matching TRBD1 (6 bases). Trimming shortened V by 8 bases and J by 7 bases, and 12 bases separated the two germline ends. CDR1 is MNHNS, CDR2 SASEGT, per germline. The CDR3 extends over 13 amino acids.

V gene TRBV5-6 combines with J gene TRBJ2-7; unclear D gene. CDR3 length equals 13 residues. Germline lookup yields CDR1 SGHDT and CDR2 YYEEEE. Deletions cut 2 bases from V and 3 bases from J, with 9 bases between. As DNA, the CDR3 is TGTGCCAGCAGCTTCTGGGCCCTCTACGAGCAGTACTTC. Translated: CASSFWALYEQYF.

V usage is TRBV7-6 and J usage is TRBJ2-5; no definite D call. Per the germline V gene, CDR1 is SGHVS and CDR2 is FNYEAQ. The V end was cut by 5 bases, the J end by 0 bases, with 10 bases between. This CDR3 has 14 amino acids. CDR3 amino acids: CASSAALNQETQYF. In DNA, the CDR3 is TGTGCCAGCAGCGCCGCACTGAACCAAGAGACCCAGTACTTC.

The rearrangement uses TRBV11-2 and TRBJ2-5; D is possibly TRBD1 (6 bases). Germline-derived CDR1 and CDR2 are SGHAT and FQNNGV. V was clipped by 4 bases and J by 2 bases, with 11 bases between them. The CDR3 is 14 residues long. The DNA of the CDR3 is TGTGCCAGCAGCTACGGCGGACAGCAAGAGACCCAGTACTTC. Its protein is CASSYGGQQETQYF.

V gene TRBV15 combines with J gene TRBJ2-1; TRBD2 is a possible D gene (5 bases). Germline V gene lookup returns CDR1 LNHNV and CDR2 YYDKDF (reference sequence). The V end lost 0 bases, the J end lost 2 bases, and 20 bases lay between the germline ends. The CDR3 consists of 19 residues. In DNA, the CDR3 is TGTGCCACCAGCAGAGATACTCACGAGAGCGGAGCGGCCTACAATGAGCAGTTCTTC. This sequence encodes CATSRDTHESGAAYNEQFF.

The V gene is TRBV18, the J gene TRBJ1-2; 9 positions match TRBD1. Germline CDR1 reads KGHSH; CDR2 reads LQKENI. The V and J ends lost 1 base and 1 base, in that order; junction bases with no gene match: 4. The CDR3 sequence is 16 residues long. As DNA, the CDR3 is TGTGCCAGCTCACCACGAGGGACAGGGTTTAACTATGGCTACACCTTC. Its translation is CASSPRGTGFNYGYTF.

The chain recombines TRBV7-9 with TRBJ2-1, with D possibly TRBD2 on 5 matching bases. The V gene lost 1 base and the J gene lost 2 bases, with 12 bases spanning the gap. The CDR3 extends over 16 amino acids. Germline CDR1 and CDR2: SEHNR and FQNEAQ (reference sequence). The CDR3 protein is CASSLDWLAPYNEQFF. DNA of the CDR3: TGTGCCAGCAGCTTAGATTGGCTAGCCCCCTACAATGAGCAGTTCTTC.

The CDR3 here is CASSQDEGLVLGLGYNEQFF. The CDR3 DNA follows: TGCGCCAGCAGCCAAGATGAGGGACTAGTTCTCGGGTTGGGCTACAATGAGCAGTTCTTC. V is TRBV4-1 and J is TRBJ2-1; TRBD2 matches 8 bases. CDR1 MGHRA and CDR2 YSYEKL come from the germline V gene. The CDR3 has 20 amino acids. V was pared by 0 bases and J by 3 bases, with 16 bases of the junction left unmatched.

V usage is TRBV6-6 and J usage is TRBJ1-1; no clear D. This CDR3 has 13 residues. The V and J ends lost 5 bases and 1 base respectively, with 8 bases between them. Germline V gene data show CDR1 as MNHNY and CDR2 as SVGAGI (reference sequence). CDR3 region: CASSRHTNTEAFF. The CDR3 DNA is TGTGCCAGCAGTAGACACACGAACACTGAAGCTTTCTTT.

The genes are TRBV5-1 and TRBJ1-3, with TRBD1 matching 8 bases. With V trimmed by 2 bases and J by 0 bases, 7 bases remained unmatched. Germline-derived CDR1 and CDR2 are SGHRS and YFSETQ. CDR3 size: 17 residues. The CDR3 sequence: CASSLSGQGLSGNTIYF. The CDR3 nucleotides are TGCGCCAGCAGCTTAAGCGGACAGGGCCTCTCTGGAAACACCATATATTTT.

This chain links TRBV19 with TRBJ1-2; 8 bases are shared with TRBD1. Looked up from germline, CDR1 is LNHDA and CDR2 is SQIVND (reference sequence). The V gene end was trimmed by 5 bases and the J gene end by 5 bases; junction bases not matched to a gene: 10. The CDR3 runs 15 residues. CDR3 in DNA: TGTGCCAGTAGTCGCGACAGGGGCGGAGGGTATGGCTACACCTTC. Amino acid sequence: CASSRDRGGGYGYTF. The full variable domain, in which reference TRBV19 and TRBJ1-2 provide the parts outside the CDR3, is DGGITQSPKYLFRKEGQNVTLSCEQNLNHDAMYWYRQDPGQGLRLIYYSQIVNDFQKGDIAEGYSVSREKKESFPLTVTSAQKNPTAFYLCASSRDRGGGYGYTFGSGTRLTVV.

The chain recombines TRBV30 with TRBJ2-2, with 8 bases lining up with TRBD1. The CDR3 has 14 amino acids. Germline values: CDR1 GTSNPN, CDR2 SVGIG (reference sequence). V trimming: 1 base; J trimming: 6 bases; junction bases outside the gene matches: 4. CDR3 residues: CAWSGGQGAGELFF. The DNA of the CDR3 is TGTGCCTGGAGTGGAGGACAGGGCGCCGGGGAGCTGTTTTTT.

The chain carries TRBV7-9 and TRBJ2-1; a weak D match, TRBD1 (6 bases). V lost 5 bases, J lost 2 bases, and 10 bases lay in between. Germline V gene sequence: CDR1 SEHNR, CDR2 FQNEAQ (reference sequence). The CDR3 spans 14 residues. The CDR3 sequence is CASSNRATYNEQFF. CDR3 sequence (DNA): TGTGCCAGCAGCAACAGGGCAACCTACAATGAGCAGTTCTTC.